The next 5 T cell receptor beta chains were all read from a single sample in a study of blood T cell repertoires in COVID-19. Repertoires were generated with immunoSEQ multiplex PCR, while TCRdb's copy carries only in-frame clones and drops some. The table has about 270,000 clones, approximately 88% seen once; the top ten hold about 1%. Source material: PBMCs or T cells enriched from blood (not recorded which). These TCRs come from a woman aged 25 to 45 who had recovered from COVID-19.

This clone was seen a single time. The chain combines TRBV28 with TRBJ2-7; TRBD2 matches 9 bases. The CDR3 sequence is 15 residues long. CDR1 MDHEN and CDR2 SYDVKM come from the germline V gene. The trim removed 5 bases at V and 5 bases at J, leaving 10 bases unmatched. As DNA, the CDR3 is TGTGCCAGCAGTCGCTTAACTAGCGGGCTGAACGAGCAGTACTTC. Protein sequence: CASSRLTSGLNEQYF.

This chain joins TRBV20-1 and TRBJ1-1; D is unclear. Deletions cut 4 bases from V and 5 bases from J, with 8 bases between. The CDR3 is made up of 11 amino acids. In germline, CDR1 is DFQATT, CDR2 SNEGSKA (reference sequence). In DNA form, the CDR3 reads TGCAGTGCTACCACACGAACTGAAGCTTTCTTT. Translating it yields CSATTRTEAFF.

The CDR3 nucleotides read TGTGCCAGCAAACCGGGACAGATCTATGGCTACACCTTC. This codes for CASKPGQIYGYTF. V is TRBV28 and J is TRBJ1-2, with 7 bases identical to TRBD1. Germline assignment: CDR1 MDHEN and CDR2 SYDVKM. The V gene end was trimmed by 7 bases and the J gene end by 4 bases; junction bases not matched to a gene: 6. This CDR3 has 13 amino acids.

CDR3 loop: CASSFTDTYEQYF. In DNA, the CDR3 is TGCGCCAGCAGCTTCACAGACACCTACGAGCAGTACTTC. V is TRBV5-1 and J is TRBJ2-7; D is unresolved. V was clipped by 2 bases and J by 2 bases, with 8 bases between them. Germline-derived CDR1 and CDR2 are SGHRS and YFSETQ. The CDR3 has 13 residues.

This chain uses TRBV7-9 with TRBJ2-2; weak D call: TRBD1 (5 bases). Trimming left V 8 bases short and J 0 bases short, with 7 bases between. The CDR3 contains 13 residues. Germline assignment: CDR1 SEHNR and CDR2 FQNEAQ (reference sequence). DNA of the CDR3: TGTGCCAGCGGACAAGCGAACACCGGGGAGCTGTTTTTT. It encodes CASGQANTGELFF.